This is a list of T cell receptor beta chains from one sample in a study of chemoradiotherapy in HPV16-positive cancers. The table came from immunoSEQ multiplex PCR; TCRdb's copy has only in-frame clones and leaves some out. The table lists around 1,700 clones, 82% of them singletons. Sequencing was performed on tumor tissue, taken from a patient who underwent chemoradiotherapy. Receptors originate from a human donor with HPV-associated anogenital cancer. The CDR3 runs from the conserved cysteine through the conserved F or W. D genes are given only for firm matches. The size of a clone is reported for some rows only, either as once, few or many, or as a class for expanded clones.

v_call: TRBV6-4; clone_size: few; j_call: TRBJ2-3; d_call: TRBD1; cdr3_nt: TGTGCCAGCAGTCCGGGACAGGGTGAGGCAGATACGCAGTATTTT; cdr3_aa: CASSPGQGEADTQYF
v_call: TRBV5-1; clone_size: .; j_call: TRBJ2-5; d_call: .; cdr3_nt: TGCGCCAGCAGCTTGGAGCGGATGGAGACCCAGTACTTC; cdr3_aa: CASSLERMETQYF
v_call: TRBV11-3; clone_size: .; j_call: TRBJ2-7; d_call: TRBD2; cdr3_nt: TGTGCCAGCAGCTTAGGGGGAGGGCGAGCCGCCTACGAGCAGTACTTC; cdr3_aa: CASSLGGGRAAYEQYF
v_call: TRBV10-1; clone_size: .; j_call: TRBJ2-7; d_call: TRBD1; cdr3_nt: TGCGCCAGCAGACCAAACAGGGGCGGACGCGAGCAGTACTTC; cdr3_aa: CASRPNRGGREQYF
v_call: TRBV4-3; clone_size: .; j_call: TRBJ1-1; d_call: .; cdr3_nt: TGCGCCAGCAGCGGGGTACAAAGGGAAGCTTTCTTT; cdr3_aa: CASSGVQREAFF
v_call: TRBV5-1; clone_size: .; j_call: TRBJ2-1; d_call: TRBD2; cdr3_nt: TGCGCCAGCAGCCCGGAAGGCGGGGGGGCGTACAATGAGCAGTTCTTC; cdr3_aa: CASSPEGGGAYNEQFF
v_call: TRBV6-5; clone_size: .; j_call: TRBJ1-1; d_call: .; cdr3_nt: TGTGCCAGCAGTTACTCAAAGGGGGCTGAAGCTTTCTTT; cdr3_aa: CASSYSKGAEAFF
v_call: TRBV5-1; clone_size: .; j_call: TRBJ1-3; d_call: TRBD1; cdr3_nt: TGCGCCAGCAGGAAGACAGGGAGTGGAAACACCATATATTTT; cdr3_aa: CASRKTGSGNTIYF
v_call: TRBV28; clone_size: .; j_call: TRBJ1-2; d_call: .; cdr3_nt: TGTGCCAGCAGTGTCAGGGGCGGAATTGGCTACACCTTC; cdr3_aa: CASSVRGGIGYTF
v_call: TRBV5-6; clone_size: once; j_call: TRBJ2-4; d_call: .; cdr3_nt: TGTGCCAGCAGTCGCAACTTGCAGCGAGGCAAAAACATTCAGTACTTC; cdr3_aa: CASSRNLQRGKNIQYF
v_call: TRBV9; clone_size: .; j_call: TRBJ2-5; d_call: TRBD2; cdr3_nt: TGTGCCAGCAGCGTAGTCGGACTAGCGGAAGAGACCCAGTACTTC; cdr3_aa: CASSVVGLAEETQYF
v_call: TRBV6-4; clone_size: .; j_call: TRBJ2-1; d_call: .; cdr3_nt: TGTGCCAGCAGTGGTAGCCGGAGCGGAGAGCAGTTCTTC; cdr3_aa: CASSGSRSGEQFF
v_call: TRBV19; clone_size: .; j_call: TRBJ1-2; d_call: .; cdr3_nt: TGTGCCAGCACCCGTGAATATAATGGCTACACCTTC; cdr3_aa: CASTREYNGYTF